This TCR beta chain originates from a study of T cells in localized non-small cell lung cancer. Study outcomes and limitations: Adjacent uninvolved lung had the highest clonality, suggesting focused antigen responses.

In this sample, this clone turned up once. The antigen is undetermined. Trimming took off 9 bases at V and 0 bases at J, with 11 bases between the two ends. CDR3 size: 14 residues. Germline loops: CDR1 LNHDA, CDR2 SQIVND (reference sequence). Clones were read by immunoSEQ multiplex PCR, and TCRdb kept only the in-frame ones, dropping some. The repertoire includes approximately 37,000 clones, about 87% of them detected once, and approximately 3.5% sits in the top ten. Material: peripheral blood, obtained before any cancer treatment. The rearrangement joins TRBV19 to TRBJ2-2; a weak D match, TRBD2 (5 bases). The TCR sequence derives from a man aged 18 to 55 with stage I lung adenocarcinoma. The CDR3 sequence: CASEDLSNTGELFF. CDR3 nucleotides: TGTGCCAGCGAGGACTTGTCGAACACCGGGGAGCTGTTTTTT.